One sample yielded the 2 T cell receptor beta chains listed below, sequenced in a study of control samples from healthy donors and cancer patients. Assay: immunoSEQ multiplex PCR; the TCRdb copy retains only in-frame clones and omits some. In the table there are roughly 130,000 clones, approximately 94% of which are singletons. The specimen sequenced was PBMCs. The receptors were sampled from a man aged 50 or older with head and neck cancer.

The J gene is TRBJ2-7, the V gene TRBV12-3 or TRBV12-4; D might be TRBD1 (5 bases). This CDR3 has 12 amino acids. V lost 3 bases to trimming and J lost 4 bases, with 7 bases between them. The CDR3 loop is CASSFRGYEQYF. The CDR3 DNA reads as TGTGCCAGCAGTTTTAGGGGTTACGAGCAGTACTTC.

The chain couples TRBV5-6 to TRBJ2-7; 11 nucleotides match TRBD1. Germline CDR1 SGHDT, CDR2 YYEEEE. This CDR3 comprises 16 residues. The trim removed 1 base at V and 6 bases at J, leaving 9 bases unmatched. The CDR3 coding sequence is TGTGCCAGCAGCTTGCCGGACCGGGACAGGGGGAGCGAGCAGTACTTC. Residues: CASSLPDRDRGSEQYF.